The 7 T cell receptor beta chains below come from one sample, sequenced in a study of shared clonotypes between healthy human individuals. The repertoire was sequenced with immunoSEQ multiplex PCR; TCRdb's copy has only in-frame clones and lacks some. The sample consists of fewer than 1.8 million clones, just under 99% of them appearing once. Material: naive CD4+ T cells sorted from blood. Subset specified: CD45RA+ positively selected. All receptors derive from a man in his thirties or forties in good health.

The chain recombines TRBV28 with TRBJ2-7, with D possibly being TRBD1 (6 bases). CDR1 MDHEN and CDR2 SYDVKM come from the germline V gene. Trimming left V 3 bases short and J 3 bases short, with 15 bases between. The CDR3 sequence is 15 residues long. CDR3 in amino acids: CASSLSRAGDYEQYF. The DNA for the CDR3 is TGTGCCAGCAGTTTGAGTCGGGCAGGGGACTACGAGCAGTACTTC.

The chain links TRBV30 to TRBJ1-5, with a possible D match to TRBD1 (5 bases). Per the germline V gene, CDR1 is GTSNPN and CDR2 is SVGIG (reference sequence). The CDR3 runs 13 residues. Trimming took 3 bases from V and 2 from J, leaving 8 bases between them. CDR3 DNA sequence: TGTGCCTGGAGGTCCAGGGGCAATCAGCCCCAGCATTTT. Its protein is CAWRSRGNQPQHF.

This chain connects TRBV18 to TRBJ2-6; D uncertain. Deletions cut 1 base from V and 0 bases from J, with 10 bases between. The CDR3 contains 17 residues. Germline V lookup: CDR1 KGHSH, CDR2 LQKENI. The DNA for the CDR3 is TGTGCCAGCTCACCACTGGCACTCAGCTCTGGGGCCAACGTCCTGACTTTC. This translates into CASSPLALSSGANVLTF.

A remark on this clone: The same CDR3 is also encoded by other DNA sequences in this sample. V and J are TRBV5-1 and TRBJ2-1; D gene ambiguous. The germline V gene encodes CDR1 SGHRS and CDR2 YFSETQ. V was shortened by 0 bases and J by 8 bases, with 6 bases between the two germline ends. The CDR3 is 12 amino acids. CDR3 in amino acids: CASSLDLDEQFF. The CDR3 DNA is TGCGCCAGCAGCTTGGATCTGGATGAGCAGTTCTTC.

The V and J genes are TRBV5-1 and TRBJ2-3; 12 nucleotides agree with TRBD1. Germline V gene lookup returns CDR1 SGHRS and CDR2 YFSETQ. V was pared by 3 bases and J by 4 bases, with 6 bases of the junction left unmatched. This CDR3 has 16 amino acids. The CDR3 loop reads CASSYGTGGAPDTQYF. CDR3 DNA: TGCGCCAGCAGCTACGGGACAGGGGGCGCCCCAGATACGCAGTATTTT.

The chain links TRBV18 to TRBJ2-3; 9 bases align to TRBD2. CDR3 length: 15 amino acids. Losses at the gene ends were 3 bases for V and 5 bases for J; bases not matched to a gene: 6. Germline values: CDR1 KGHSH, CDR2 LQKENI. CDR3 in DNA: TGTGCCAGCTCACCTGGCGGGAGGGCCGGAGATACGCAGTATTTT. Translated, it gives CASSPGGRAGDTQYF. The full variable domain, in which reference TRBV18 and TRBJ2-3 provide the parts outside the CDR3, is NAGVMQNPRHLVRRRGQEARLRCSPMKGHSHVYWYRQLPEEGLKFMVYLQKENIIDESGMPKERFSAEFPKEGPSILRIQQVVRGDSAAYFCASSPGGRAGDTQYFGPGTRLTVL.

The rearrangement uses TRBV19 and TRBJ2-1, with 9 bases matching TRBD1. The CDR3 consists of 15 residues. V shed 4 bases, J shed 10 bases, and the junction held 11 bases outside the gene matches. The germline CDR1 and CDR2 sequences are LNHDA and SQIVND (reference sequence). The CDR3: CASSSSGTGFGEQFF. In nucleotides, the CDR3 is TGTGCCAGTAGTAGCTCCGGGACAGGGTTTGGAGAGCAGTTCTTC.